This T cell receptor (beta chain) comes out of a study of cytomegalovirus exposure and HLA in healthy donors. Study results and limitations: Later on, a genetic analysis was performed. It linked a missense variant in DCLRE1C with V- and J-gene trimming of TCR beta. Most TCR beta V segments were productive about 90% or about 30% of the time in an earlier analysis.

Details on this clone: Its antigen remains unknown.

Amplification used 60 Vbeta primers and 13 Jbeta primers. Assay used: immunoSEQ multiplex PCR; TCRdb lists only in-frame clones, some missing. The profile shows some 140,000 clones, approximately 80% of them singletons. This TCR was recovered from a man aged 30-40 years in good health and CMV-seropositive. Sequencing was carried out using PBMCs.

The CDR3 coding sequence is TGCAGCGTTACCCGGGACAGGGGGCGAGGCGAGCAGTACTTC. The encoded protein is CSVTRDRGRGEQYF. This chain joins TRBV29-1 and TRBJ2-7; 12 bases map to TRBD1. J gave up 6 bases and V 5 bases, and 8 bases lay outside the gene matches. From germline, CDR1 is SQVTM and CDR2 ANQGSEA. The CDR3 has 14 amino acids.